The rows below give T cell receptor beta chains drawn from one sample of a study of breast tumors, draining lymph nodes, adjacent tissues. TCRdb called the multiplex PCR reads again in MiXCR, with one record for every CDR3 protein. The data contain 180,000 or so distinct CDR3 sequences, roughly 31% of them singletons. Sequenced input: axillary lymph node tissue. The receptor set was obtained from a female donor with breast cancer. Some clones in this sample may be carry-over from other donors' samples. Each CDR3 is given without its conserved first and last residue. For some rows the clone size is stated as once, few or many, or as a class when expanded; others skip it.

CDR3: SARDNVGWSQETQY; size: few; V: TRBV20-1
CDR3: SARDIREGPYEQY; size: many; V: TRBV20-1
CDR3: ASSRTGTSGREQY; size: many; V: TRBV7-6
CDR3: ASSVETGGQDGSYEQY; size: -; V: TRBV9
CDR3: SARDGTSGIQETQY; size: -; V: TRBV20-1
CDR3: ASSRRGLGNQPQH; size: -; V: TRBV6-2/TRBV6-3
CDR3: ASSLANPGKVQY; size: many; V: TRBV7-9
CDR3: ASSLGTSGGMETQS; size: -; V: TRBV5-1
CDR3: ASSSPGGPLF; size: many; V: TRBV7-3
CDR3: ATSDHRQGGETQY; size: many; V: TRBV24-1
CDR3: ASSQDSRGGYGYT; size: many; V: TRBV3-1
CDR3: ASSLFGGSGYEQY; size: many; V: TRBV19
CDR3: ASSPQRLSYEQY; size: -; V: TRBV6-2/TRBV6-3
CDR3: ASSLTTSGQYEQY; size: many; V: TRBV5-1
CDR3: ASSLEAGAPYEQY; size: once; V: TRBV5-1
CDR3: SATQTGSNEKLF; size: many; V: TRBV20-1
CDR3: ASTYEWGPNSPLH; size: many; V: TRBV2
CDR3: ASRPTSGRADELF; size: -; V: TRBV6-6
CDR3: ASSPHLIEQY; size: many; V: TRBV28
CDR3: ASSTTGELF; size: -; V: TRBV12-3/TRBV12-4
CDR3: SAKGGDRGNYEQY; size: -; V: TRBV20-1
CDR3: SAEHTNYGYT; size: many; V: TRBV20-1
CDR3: ASSSTSKDTQY; size: many; V: TRBV7-2
CDR3: ASSQEDSWTEAF; size: -; V: TRBV4-3
CDR3: ASSPGGGRINEQF; size: many; V: TRBV7-2
CDR3: ASTRDQETQY; size: many; V: TRBV2
CDR3: ASSAPGEQY; size: many; V: TRBV6-1
CDR3: ATSDWGEEETQY; size: many; V: TRBV24-1
CDR3: ASSDWSVRGLYEQY; size: many; V: TRBV6-4
CDR3: ASSLEGRQQY; size: many; V: TRBV7-6
CDR3: ASSEAGTASPLH; size: -; V: TRBV2
CDR3: ASSGAGGGTYEQY; size: many; V: TRBV10-2
CDR3: ATSRGVRGSGTDTQY; size: many; V: TRBV15
CDR3: ASSEDGYGYT; size: many; V: TRBV25-1
CDR3: ASSRQGANNEQF; size: many; V: TRBV28
CDR3: ASSLLLAGGQETQY; size: -; V: TRBV7-9
CDR3: ASSGRDSSGEKLF; size: many; V: TRBV28
CDR3: ASSLHNERF; size: few; V: TRBV5-6
CDR3: ASRGTGSSYEQY; size: many; V: TRBV2
CDR3: GASKGVEVNSPLH; size: -; V: TRBV20-1
CDR3: AWSAGMGEKLF; size: many; V: TRBV30
CDR3: ASSVSDRLYNSPLH; size: -; V: TRBV9
CDR3: ASSLGLTGGNTIY; size: few; V: TRBV18
CDR3: ATSRDGNINQPQH; size: many; V: TRBV15
CDR3: ASSQTGITDTQY; size: many; V: TRBV4-3
CDR3: ASSLVGSGLAGQETQY; size: large; V: TRBV11-2
CDR3: ASSVRPAGGDTQY; size: -; V: TRBV25-1
CDR3: SVVIGAARTGANVLT; size: -; V: TRBV29-1
CDR3: ASSPFPQTGGETDTQY; size: -; V: TRBV18
CDR3: ASSHWTPPETQY; size: -; V: TRBV11-1
CDR3: ASRGPGQLQETQY; size: -; V: TRBV6-1
CDR3: ASSRPAGGRETQY; size: -; V: TRBV6-5